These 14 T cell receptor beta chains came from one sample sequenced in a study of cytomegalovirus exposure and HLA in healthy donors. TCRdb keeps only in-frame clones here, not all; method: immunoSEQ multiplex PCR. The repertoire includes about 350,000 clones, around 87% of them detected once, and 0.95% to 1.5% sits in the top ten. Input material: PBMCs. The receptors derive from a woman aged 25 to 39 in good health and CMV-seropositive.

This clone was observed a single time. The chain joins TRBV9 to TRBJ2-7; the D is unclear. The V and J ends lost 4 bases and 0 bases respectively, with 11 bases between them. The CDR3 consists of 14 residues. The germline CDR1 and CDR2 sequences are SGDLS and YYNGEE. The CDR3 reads CASSFGASSYEQYF. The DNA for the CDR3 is TGTGCCAGCAGCTTCGGAGCGAGCTCCTACGAGCAGTACTTC.

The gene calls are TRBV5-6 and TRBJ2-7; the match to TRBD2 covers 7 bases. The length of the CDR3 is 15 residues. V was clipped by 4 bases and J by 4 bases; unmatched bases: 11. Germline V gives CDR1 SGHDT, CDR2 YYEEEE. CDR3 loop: CASSAPLAALYEQYF. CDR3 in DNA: TGTGCCAGCAGCGCCCCCCTAGCGGCCCTATACGAGCAGTACTTC.

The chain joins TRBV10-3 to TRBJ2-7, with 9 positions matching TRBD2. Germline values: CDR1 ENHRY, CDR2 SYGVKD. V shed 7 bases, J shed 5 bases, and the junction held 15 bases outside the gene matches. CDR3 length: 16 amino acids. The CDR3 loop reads CAITKLRAGGPHEQYF. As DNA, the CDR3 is TGTGCCATCACCAAACTTAGGGCGGGAGGGCCCCACGAGCAGTACTTC.

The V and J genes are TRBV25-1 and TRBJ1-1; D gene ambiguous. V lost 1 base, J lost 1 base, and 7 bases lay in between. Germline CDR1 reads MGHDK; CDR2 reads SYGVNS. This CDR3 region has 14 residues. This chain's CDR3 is CASSELRQNTEAFF. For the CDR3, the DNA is TGTGCCAGCAGTGAATTAAGACAGAACACTGAAGCTTTCTTT.

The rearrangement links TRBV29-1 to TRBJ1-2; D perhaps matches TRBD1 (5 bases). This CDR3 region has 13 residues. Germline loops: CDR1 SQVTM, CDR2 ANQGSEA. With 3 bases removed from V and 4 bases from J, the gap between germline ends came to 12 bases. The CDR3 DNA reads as TGCAGCGTTGACCTAAGGGACTCCTATGGCTACACCTTC. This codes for CSVDLRDSYGYTF.

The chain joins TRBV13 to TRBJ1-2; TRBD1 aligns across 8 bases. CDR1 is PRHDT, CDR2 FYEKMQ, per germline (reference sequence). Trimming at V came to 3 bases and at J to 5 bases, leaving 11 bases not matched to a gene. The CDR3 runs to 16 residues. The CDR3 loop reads CASSFLGQGPRYGYTF. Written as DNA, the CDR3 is TGTGCCAGCAGCTTTTTAGGACAGGGCCCAAGGTATGGCTACACCTTC.

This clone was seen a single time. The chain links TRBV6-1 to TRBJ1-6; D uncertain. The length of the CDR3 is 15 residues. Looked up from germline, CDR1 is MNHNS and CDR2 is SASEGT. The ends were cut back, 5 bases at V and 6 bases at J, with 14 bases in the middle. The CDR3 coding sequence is TGTGCCAGCAGTAGTATCTGGGGAATTAATTCACCCCTCCACTTT. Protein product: CASSSIWGINSPLHF.

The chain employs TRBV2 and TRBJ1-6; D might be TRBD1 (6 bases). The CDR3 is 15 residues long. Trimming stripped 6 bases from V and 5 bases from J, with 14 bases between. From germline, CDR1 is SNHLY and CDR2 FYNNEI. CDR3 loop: CASRADRTDNSPLHF. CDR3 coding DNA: TGTGCCAGCAGAGCTGACAGGACCGATAATTCACCCCTCCACTTT.

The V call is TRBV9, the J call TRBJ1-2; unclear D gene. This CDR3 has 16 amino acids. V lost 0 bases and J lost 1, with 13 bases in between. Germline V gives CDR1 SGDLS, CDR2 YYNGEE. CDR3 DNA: TGTGCCAGCAGCGTAGACCCTTCCCGGGGTAACTATGGCTACACCTTC. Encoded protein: CASSVDPSRGNYGYTF.

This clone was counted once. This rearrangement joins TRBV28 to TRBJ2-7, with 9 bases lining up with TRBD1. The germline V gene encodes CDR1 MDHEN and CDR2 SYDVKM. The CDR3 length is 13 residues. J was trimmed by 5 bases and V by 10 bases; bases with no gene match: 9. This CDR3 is CATAYRGLNEQYF. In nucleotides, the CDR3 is TGTGCCACTGCTTACAGGGGGCTGAACGAGCAGTACTTC.

The CDR3, as DNA: TGTGCAGAAGGGGAAAAACTGTTTTTT. Its protein is CAEGEKLFF. This chain uses TRBV19 with TRBJ1-4, with unresolved D. CDR3 length: 9 residues. Germline values: CDR1 LNHDA, CDR2 SQIVND (reference sequence).

The CDR3 spells CAKGQESYNEQFF. CDR3 DNA: TGTGCCAAGGGACAGGAAAGCTACAATGAGCAGTTCTTC. The chain is built from TRBV2 and TRBJ2-1; 8 nucleotides match TRBD1. The junction had 5 bases not matched to a gene; V was cut back by 10 bases and J by 3 bases. The germline gives CDR1 SNHLY, CDR2 FYNNEI. CDR3 length equals 13 residues. Using reference TRBV2 and TRBJ2-1 for the parts outside the CDR3, the full variable domain is EPEVTQTPSHQVTQMGQEVILRCVPISNHLYFYWYRQILGQKVEFLVSFYNNEISEKSEIFDDQFSVERPDGSNFTLKIRSTKLEDSAMYFCAKGQESYNEQFFGPGTRLTVL.

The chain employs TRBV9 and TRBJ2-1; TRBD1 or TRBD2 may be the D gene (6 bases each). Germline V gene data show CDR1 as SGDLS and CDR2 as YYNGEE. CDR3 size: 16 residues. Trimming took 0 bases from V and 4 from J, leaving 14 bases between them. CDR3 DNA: TGTGCCAGCAGCGTAGTAAGGGGGGCCCCATACAATGAGCAGTTCTTC. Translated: CASSVVRGAPYNEQFF. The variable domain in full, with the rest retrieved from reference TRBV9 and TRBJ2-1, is DSGVTQTPKHLITATGQRVTLRCSPRSGDLSVYWYQQSLDQGLQFLIQYYNGEERAKGNILERFSAQQFPDLHSELNLSSLELGDSALYFCASSVVRGAPYNEQFFGPGTRLTVL.

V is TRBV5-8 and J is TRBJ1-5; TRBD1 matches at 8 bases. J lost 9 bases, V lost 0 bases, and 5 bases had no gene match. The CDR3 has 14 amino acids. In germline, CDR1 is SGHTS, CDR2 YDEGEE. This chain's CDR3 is CASSLDRGSGPQHF. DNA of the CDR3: TGTGCCAGCAGCTTGGACAGGGGGTCGGGGCCCCAGCATTTT.